The rows below give T cell receptor beta chains drawn from one sample of a study of T cells in Graves' hyperthyroidism and ophthalmopathy. In TCRdb, the multiplex PCR reads were re-called with MiXCR into one record per CDR3 protein. The repertoire holds 530,000 or so distinct CDR3 sequences, with approximately 17% as singletons. The sequenced sample consisted of blood. The receptors shown here come from a woman aged 18-29 years with Graves' ophthalmopathy. Both conserved end residues are part of each CDR3. The D gene is left open where the match is weak. Size tells how often a clone was seen (once, few, many) or the class of an expanded clone, and some rows leave it out.

D: NA; J: TRBJ1-4; V: TRBV6-1; size: few; CDR3: CASRSGGAGEKLFF; DNA: TGTGCCAGCAGATCTGGGGGCGCGGGTGAAAAACTGTTTTTT
D: NA; J: TRBJ2-6; V: TRBV4-2; size: few; CDR3: CASSQDRTVLTF; DNA: TGTGCCAGCAGCCAAGATCGGACCGTCCTGACTTTC
D: NA; J: TRBJ2-7; V: TRBV11-2; size: many; CDR3: CASSPWGTYEQYF; DNA: TGTGCCAGCAGCCCATGGGGAACCTACGAGCAGTACTTC
D: NA; J: TRBJ1-2; V: TRBV19; size: few; CDR3: CASSIEDRPVDGYTF; DNA: TGTGCCAGTAGTATAGAGGACCGCCCCGTAGACGGCTACACCTTC
D: NA; J: TRBJ1-1; V: TRBV6-2/TRBV6-3; size: many; CDR3: CASSYSTEGSTEAFF; DNA: TGTGCCAGCAGTTACTCAACCGAGGGTAGCACTGAAGCTTTCTTT
D: NA; J: TRBJ2-1; V: TRBV7-6; size: NA; CDR3: CASSPAHKNYNEQFF; DNA: TGTGCCAGCAGCCCAGCGCACAAAAACTACAATGAGCAGTTCTTC
D: TRBD1; J: TRBJ1-1; V: TRBV5-1; size: NA; CDR3: CASSLARGLWVNTEAFF; DNA: TGCGCCAGCAGCTTGGCGAGGGGGCTATGGGTGAACACTGAAGCTTTCTTT
D: TRBD2; J: TRBJ2-7; V: TRBV25-1; size: few; CDR3: CASSEYGRVGEQYF; DNA: TGTGCCAGCAGTGAATACGGGAGGGTTGGCGAGCAGTACTTC
D: NA; J: TRBJ1-1; V: TRBV28; size: many; CDR3: CASSLGTPGNTEAFF; DNA: TGTGCCAGCAGTTTAGGGACCCCAGGTAACACTGAAGCTTTCTTT
D: TRBD2; J: TRBJ2-1; V: TRBV4-1; size: many; CDR3: CASSQRTSGIYNEQFF; DNA: TGCGCCAGCAGCCAACGTACTAGCGGGATCTACAATGAGCAGTTCTTC
D: NA; J: TRBJ2-5; V: TRBV12-3/TRBV12-4; size: many; CDR3: CASSQTRAAKETQYF; DNA: TGTGCCAGCAGTCAAACAAGGGCGGCGAAAGAGACCCAGTACTTC
D: NA; J: TRBJ1-1; V: TRBV28; size: many; CDR3: CASSLRREGDTEAFF; DNA: TGTGCCAGCAGTTTAAGAAGGGAAGGCGACACTGAAGCTTTCTTT
D: TRBD2; J: TRBJ2-3; V: TRBV7-9; size: many; CDR3: CASSSSGLMDTQYF; DNA: TGTGCCAGCAGCTCTAGCGGGCTTATGGATACGCAGTATTTT
D: NA; J: TRBJ1-1; V: TRBV9; size: NA; CDR3: CASSGQGVNTEAFF; DNA: TGTGCCAGCAGCGGCCAGGGCGTGAACACTGAAGCTTTCTTT
D: NA; J: TRBJ1-2; V: TRBV3-2; size: few; CDR3: CASSQTSRTVWLGYTF; DNA: TGTGCCAGCAGCCAAACATCTAGGACGGTGTGGTTGGGCTACACCTTC
D: TRBD2; J: TRBJ2-3; V: TRBV20-1; size: many; CDR3: CSALGGRTDTQYF; DNA: TGCAGTGCCCTAGGCGGGAGAACAGATACGCAGTATTTT
D: TRBD2; J: TRBJ2-3; V: TRBV3-1; size: few; CDR3: CASSQDAGATQYF; DNA: TGTGCCAGCAGCCAAGATGCGGGAGCTACGCAGTATTTT
D: TRBD1; J: TRBJ2-7; V: TRBV7-2; size: once; CDR3: CASRLQGARGQYF; DNA: TGTGCCAGCAGGTTACAGGGGGCAAGGGGGCAGTACTTC
D: NA; J: TRBJ2-7; V: TRBV27; size: few; CDR3: CASSFRERGHYEQYF; DNA: TGTGCCAGCAGTTTCCGCGAACGGGGCCACTACGAGCAGTACTTC
D: TRBD1; J: TRBJ1-1; V: TRBV19; size: NA; CDR3: CASSDRDRALSTEALF; DNA: TGTGCCAGTAGTGATCGGGACAGGGCTCTGAGCACTGAAGCTCTCTTT
D: NA; J: TRBJ1-2; V: TRBV28; size: NA; CDR3: CASSSDTNLYGYTF; DNA: TGTGCCAGCAGCTCCGACACGAACCTCTATGGCTACACCTTC
D: NA; J: TRBJ1-1; V: TRBV6-1; size: many; CDR3: CASRSARGTEAFF; DNA: TGTGCCAGCAGATCCGCCAGGGGCACTGAAGCTTTCTTT
D: NA; J: TRBJ1-1; V: TRBV15; size: many; CDR3: CATSADYTEAFF; DNA: TGTGCCACCAGCGCCGACTACACTGAAGCTTTCTTT
D: TRBD2; J: TRBJ2-1; V: TRBV7-2; size: few; CDR3: CASSLEGTSGRFYNEQFF; DNA: TGTGCCAGCAGCTTAGAGGGGACTAGCGGGAGGTTCTACAATGAGCAGTTCTTC
D: NA; J: TRBJ2-5; V: TRBV4-1; size: NA; CDR3: CASSPDRQGAQYF; DNA: TGCGCCAGCAGCCCCGACAGGCAAGGGGCCCAGTACTTC
D: NA; J: TRBJ1-4; V: TRBV3-1; size: NA; CDR3: CASSPAGLGELFF; DNA: TGTGCCAGCAGCCCAGCCGGACTTGGGGAACTGTTTTTT
D: TRBD2; J: TRBJ2-2; V: TRBV10-3; size: NA; CDR3: CAISLAGAAGELFF; DNA: TGTGCCATCAGTCTAGCGGGAGCGGCCGGGGAGCTGTTTTTT
D: NA; J: TRBJ2-1; V: TRBV29-1; size: many; CDR3: CSVDPNEQFF; DNA: TGCAGCGTCGATCCCAATGAGCAGTTCTTC
D: TRBD1; J: TRBJ2-7; V: TRBV18; size: few; CDR3: CASSPGGTGSYEQYF; DNA: TGTGCCAGCTCACCGGGCGGGACAGGGAGTTACGAGCAGTACTTC
D: NA; J: TRBJ2-2; V: TRBV6-2/TRBV6-3; size: NA; CDR3: CASTDSFRTGELFF; DNA: TGTGCCAGCACCGACAGTTTTCGCACCGGGGAGCTGTTTTTT
D: NA; J: TRBJ2-7; V: TRBV11-2; size: many; CDR3: CASSLEAGREQYF; DNA: TGTGCCAGCAGCTTAGAGGCTGGCCGCGAGCAGTACTTC